This passage covers 25 T cell receptor beta chains from one sample sequenced in a study of blood T cell repertoires in COVID-19. TCRdb keeps only in-frame clones here, not all; method: immunoSEQ multiplex PCR. Of 100,000 or so clones in the sample, about 90% were seen once. The source material was peripheral blood. The receptors shown here come from a human donor in a cohort sampled during active COVID-19.

The V call is TRBV9, the J call TRBJ2-5, with TRBD1 identical over 9 bases. J lost 5 bases, V lost 4 bases, and 9 bases had no gene match. The CDR3 runs 15 residues. The germline gives CDR1 SGDLS, CDR2 YYNGEE. CDR3 in amino acids: CASSPTGGQGETQYF. For the CDR3, the DNA is TGTGCCAGCAGCCCAACCGGGGGACAGGGTGAGACCCAGTACTTC. Based on the CDR3 plus reference TRBV9 and TRBJ2-5, the full variable domain is DSGVTQTPKHLITATGQRVTLRCSPRSGDLSVYWYQQSLDQGLQFLIQYYNGEERAKGNILERFSAQQFPDLHSELNLSSLELGDSALYFCASSPTGGQGETQYFGPGTRLLVL.

This chain connects TRBV13 to TRBJ2-7; TRBD1 aligns across 7 bases. This CDR3 spans 14 amino acids. Trimming removed 4 bases from V and 1 base from J; junction bases left unmatched: 4. Germline CDR1 is PRHDT and CDR2 is FYEKMQ (reference sequence). The CDR3 DNA reads as TGTGCCAGCAGCTCCCAGGGACAGTCCTACGAGCAGTACTTC. Amino acids: CASSSQGQSYEQYF.

The chain is built from TRBV9 and TRBJ2-7, with a possible D match to TRBD2 (6 bases). Per germline, CDR1 SGDLS and CDR2 YYNGEE. Trimming removed 1 base at V and 5 bases at J, with 7 bases between. This CDR3 has 12 residues. The CDR3 sequence: CASSVTSHEQYF. The DNA of the CDR3 is TGTGCCAGCAGCGTAACTAGCCACGAGCAGTACTTC. Complete variable domain (other parts from reference TRBV9 and TRBJ2-7): DSGVTQTPKHLITATGQRVTLRCSPRSGDLSVYWYQQSLDQGLQFLIQYYNGEERAKGNILERFSAQQFPDLHSELNLSSLELGDSALYFCASSVTSHEQYFGPGTRLTVT.

This chain joins TRBV7-9 and TRBJ1-5; D call uncertain. The CDR3 spans 12 residues. Germline CDR1 reads SEHNR; CDR2 reads FQNEAQ (reference sequence). Trimming removed 5 bases from V and 5 bases from J, with 7 bases in between. The chain's CDR3 is CASSTYDQPQHF. The CDR3 DNA follows: TGTGCCAGCAGCACTTACGATCAGCCCCAGCATTTT.

The chain links TRBV3-1 (or the pseudogene TRBV3-2) to TRBJ1-2; D remains ambiguous. CDR3 length equals 15 residues. Germline CDR1 reads LGHDT; CDR2 reads YNNKEL (reference sequence). V was clipped by 0 bases and J by 4 bases, with 12 bases between them. The CDR3 here is CASSQDARVGYGYTF. CDR3 in DNA: TGTGCCAGCAGCCAAGATGCGCGGGTGGGCTATGGCTACACCTTC.

The chain couples TRBV3-1 (or the pseudogene TRBV3-2) to TRBJ2-1; the match to TRBD2 covers 7 bases. The germline V gene encodes CDR1 LGHDT and CDR2 YNNKEL (reference sequence). The CDR3 sequence is 16 residues long. V dropped 3 bases and J dropped 5; count of bases not matched to a gene: 10. Here the CDR3 DNA reads TGTGCCAGCAGCCAGCTGGGGGGGACGGGCGACAATGAGCAGTTCTTC. As protein: CASSQLGGTGDNEQFF.

The chain carries TRBV2 and TRBJ2-1, with 8 bases matching TRBD2. Germline V lookup: CDR1 SNHLY, CDR2 FYNNEI. After removal of 5 bases from V and 3 bases from J, the junction contained 6 bases not matched to a gene. This CDR3 comprises 15 residues. The CDR3 DNA follows: TGTGCCAGCAGTAGAACTAGCGGATACTACAATGAGCAGTTCTTC. This encodes CASSRTSGYYNEQFF.

In nucleotides, the CDR3 is TGTGCCAGCAGCTTTCCCGCAGGAGGGGTTGAAAAACTGTTTTTT. It codes for CASSFPAGGVEKLFF. The chain combines TRBV7-2 with TRBJ1-4, with D possibly TRBD1 on 5 matching bases. CDR3 size: 15 residues. The germline CDR1 and CDR2 sequences are SGHTA and FQGNSA. V gave up 3 bases and J gave up 7 bases, with 15 bases separating them.

This chain connects TRBV27 to TRBJ1-2, with D possibly matching TRBD1 (5 bases). The germline CDR1 and CDR2 sequences are MNHEY and SMNVEV (reference sequence). V was trimmed by 3 bases and J by 4 bases, leaving 15 bases between them. The CDR3 spans 15 residues. The CDR3, as DNA: TGTGCCAGCAGTTTGTGGCAGGGAAATGTCTATGGCTACACCTTC. The encoded protein is CASSLWQGNVYGYTF.

The chain carries TRBV5-8 and TRBJ2-1; the D gene is possibly TRBD1 (6 bases). The CDR3 contains 14 residues. Between the trimmed V and J ends, which lost 1 base and 7 bases, there was a span of 12 bases. The V gene's germline CDR1 is SGHTS and CDR2 YDEGEE. The CDR3 reads CASSLISQGNEQFF. The CDR3 bases are TGTGCCAGCAGCTTGATTTCCCAGGGGAATGAGCAGTTCTTC. The complete variable domain, with remaining parts taken from reference TRBV5-8 and TRBJ2-1, reads EAGVTQSPTHLIKTRGQQATLRCSPISGHTSVYWYQQALGLGLQFLLWYDEGEERNRGNFPPRFSGRQFPNYSSELNVNALELEDSALYLCASSLISQGNEQFFGPGTRLTVL.

The chain links TRBV4-1 to TRBJ1-1; weak D call: TRBD1 (6 bases). In germline, CDR1 is MGHRA, CDR2 YSYEKL. V lost 2 bases to trimming and J lost 5 bases, with 18 bases between them. This CDR3 has 16 amino acids. The CDR3: CASSQTNRVDQTEAFF. CDR3 nucleotides: TGCGCCAGCAGCCAAACCAACAGGGTGGATCAAACTGAAGCTTTCTTT.

The genes are TRBV11-2 and TRBJ1-2; TRBD1 is a possible D gene (5 bases). V dropped 6 bases and J dropped 4 bases, with 15 bases sitting between them. CDR3 length: 14 amino acids. CDR1 and CDR2 from the germline V gene are SGHAT and FQNNGV. Here the CDR3 reads CASSTIGVPYGYTF. CDR3 in DNA: TGTGCCAGCAGTACCATAGGGGTGCCCTATGGCTACACCTTC.

Concerning this clone: The junction shows a germline mismatch at one end, possibly a read error. The CDR3 here is CASSALRDRDPHF. DNA for the CDR3: TGTGCCAGCAGCGCTCTCCGGGACAGGGACCCACACTTC. This chain links TRBV12-3 or TRBV12-4 with TRBJ2-7; 9 bases line up with TRBD1. The CDR3 has 13 amino acids.

The gene calls are TRBV9 and TRBJ2-7; tentatively, D is TRBD2 (6 bases). CDR1 is SGDLS and CDR2 is YYNGEE in the germline V gene. CDR3 length equals 15 residues. V shed 0 bases and J shed 2 bases, with 12 bases lying between them. The chain's CDR3 is CASSVGAGGTYEQYF. CDR3 nucleotide sequence: TGTGCCAGCAGCGTAGGAGCGGGCGGAACCTACGAGCAGTACTTC.

CDR3 in amino acids: CASSQGQTNYGYTF. The CDR3 DNA follows: TGTGCCAGCAGCCAGGGACAGACAAACTATGGCTACACCTTC. This chain connects TRBV5-6 to TRBJ1-2, with 7 bases fitting TRBD1. V gave up 4 bases and J gave up 2 bases; unmatched junction bases: 5. The CDR3 is made up of 14 amino acids. CDR1 and CDR2 (germline): SGHDT, YYEEEE.

The genes are TRBV3-1 (or the pseudogene TRBV3-2) and TRBJ1-3; no firm D call. Germline V lookup: CDR1 LGHDT, CDR2 YNNKEL (reference sequence). V was shortened by 2 bases and J by 0 bases, with 11 bases between the two germline ends. The CDR3 is made up of 16 amino acids. CDR3 sequence reads: CASSQSAVHSGNTIYF. The CDR3 DNA reads TGTGCCAGCAGCCAAAGCGCGGTGCACTCTGGAAACACCATATATTTT.

The chain couples TRBV28 to TRBJ1-2, with 7 bases fitting TRBD1. The trim removed 7 bases at V and 0 bases at J, leaving 11 bases unmatched. This CDR3 comprises 16 residues. Germline V gene sequence: CDR1 MDHEN, CDR2 SYDVKM. The CDR3 DNA reads TGTGCCAGCACCCTTCGGGGACAGAATTCTAACTATGGCTACACCTTC. Its translation: CASTLRGQNSNYGYTF.

The CDR3 DNA reads as TGTGCCAGCAGCGCGGGGACAGGGTACCATAATTCACCCCTCCACTTT. This sequence encodes CASSAGTGYHNSPLHF. V usage is TRBV13 and J usage is TRBJ1-6; 9 bases are a match to TRBD1. CDR1 PRHDT and CDR2 FYEKMQ come from the germline V gene (reference sequence). Trimming cost V 5 bases and J 5 bases; bases outside gene matches: 7. This CDR3 has 16 residues.

The chain links TRBV5-8 to TRBJ2-1; D might be TRBD1 (5 bases). Trimming took 0 bases from V and 4 from J, leaving 11 bases between them. Germline values: CDR1 SGHTS, CDR2 YDEGEE. The CDR3 has 15 residues. The CDR3 DNA reads TGTGCCAGCAGCTTGGACGCGACAGAGTACAATGAGCAGTTCTTC. It translates to CASSLDATEYNEQFF.

This clone appeared many times. The V call is TRBV2, the J call TRBJ1-1; perhaps TRBD1 as D (6 bases). The CDR3 has 12 amino acids. Germline V gives CDR1 SNHLY, CDR2 FYNNEI. Deletions cut 11 bases from V and 4 bases from J, with 14 bases between. The CDR3 DNA sequence: TGTGCCGGAAGCAAGGGGGTCACTGAAGCTTTCTTT. This sequence encodes CAGSKGVTEAFF.

J is TRBJ2-3 and V is TRBV12-2; the table gives TRBD1 as D, unverified against the DNA. TRBV12-2 is noted as a pseudogene. The length of the CDR3 is 16 residues. This CDR3 reads CASRLATGGGTDTQYF. CDR3 DNA sequence: TGTGCAAGTCGCTTAGCGACAGGGGGCGGGACAGATACGCAGTATTTT.

This sequence joins TRBV5-1 and TRBJ2-3; perhaps TRBD2 as D (6 bases). The length of the CDR3 is 15 residues. V lost 2 bases and J lost 2, with 12 bases in between. Germline loops: CDR1 SGHRS, CDR2 YFSETQ. In DNA, the CDR3 is TGCGCCAGCAGCTTATCTAGCGACCTCACAGATACGCAGTATTTT. This codes for CASSLSSDLTDTQYF.

The chain has TRBV6-1 and TRBJ1-5; D is unresolved. The CDR3 runs to 14 residues. Deletions cut 0 bases from V and 7 bases from J, with 10 bases between. CDR1 MNHNS and CDR2 SASEGT come from the germline V gene. The CDR3 DNA sequence: TGTGCCAGCAGTGAAGCACTGGAACAGCAGCCCCAGCATTTT. Its protein product is CASSEALEQQPQHF.

The chain couples TRBV5-1 to TRBJ2-4; TRBD2 agrees at 9 bases. The V gene's germline CDR1 is SGHRS and CDR2 YFSETQ. The CDR3 is 14 amino acids. Germline trimming cut 4 bases from V and 15 bases from J; bases unmatched to any gene: 14. CDR3 nucleotides: TGCGCCAGCAGCCCCGGTAGCGGGAGTTTAGTAGGGTACTTC. It codes for CASSPGSGSLVGYF.

CDR3 in DNA: TGTGCCAGCAGCCCTGGGACAGATAGCACAGATACGCAGTATTTT. Translating it yields CASSPGTDSTDTQYF. The chain links TRBV7-9 to TRBJ2-3; 7 bases agree with TRBD1. This CDR3 contains 15 residues. In germline, CDR1 is SEHNR, CDR2 FQNEAQ (reference sequence). V shed 5 bases and J 0 bases; nucleotides not matched to a gene: 5. Full variable domain (remainder filled in from reference TRBV7-9 and TRBJ2-3): DTGVSQNPRHKITKRGQNVTFRCDPISEHNRLYWYRQTLGQGPEFLTYFQNEAQLEKSRLLSDRFSAERPKGSFSTLEIQRTEQGDSAMYLCASSPGTDSTDTQYFGPGTRLTVL.